One sample yielded the 21 T cell receptor beta chains listed below, sequenced in a study of control samples from healthy donors and cancer patients. Profiling relied on immunoSEQ multiplex PCR, and the TCRdb table lists in-frame clones only, not all of them. Among roughly 100,000 clones listed, roughly nine tenths were seen once. Specimen: blood. These receptor sequences come from a woman aged 18-29 years in good health.

The chain couples TRBV24-1 to TRBJ1-5, with D possibly matching TRBD1 (6 bases). The CDR3 is made up of 16 amino acids. The germline V and J ends were trimmed by 9 bases and 4 bases, with 21 bases remaining between them. In germline, CDR1 is KGHDR, CDR2 SFDVKD. As DNA, the CDR3 is TGTGCCACCGGGGGGGCCTTGGGTCAGGGAAATCAGCCCCAGCATTTT. This encodes CATGGALGQGNQPQHF.

V usage is TRBV21-1 and J usage is TRBJ2-7; TRBD1, the table's D call, was not compared with the DNA. TRBV21-1 is a pseudogene. The length of the CDR3 is 15 residues. The CDR3 region is CASSSRDRDENEQYF. For the CDR3, the DNA is TGTGCCAGCAGCTCCCGGGACAGGGACGAGAACGAGCAGTACTTC.

The J gene is TRBJ2-7, the V gene TRBV7-9; D may be TRBD1 or TRBD2 (5 bases each). The V and J ends lost 1 base and 1 base respectively, with 11 bases between them. The CDR3 is made up of 15 amino acids. CDR1 and CDR2 (germline): SEHNR, FQNEAQ (reference sequence). As DNA, the CDR3 is TGTGCCAGCAGCTTAGTGGCAGGGAGTTCCTACGAGCAGTACTTC. It yields the protein CASSLVAGSSYEQYF. The whole variable domain, filled in from reference TRBV7-9 and TRBJ2-7, reads DTGVSQNPRHKITKRGQNVTFRCDPISEHNRLYWYRQTLGQGPEFLTYFQNEAQLEKSRLLSDRFSAERPKGSFSTLEIQRTEQGDSAMYLCASSLVAGSSYEQYFGPGTRLTVT.

V is TRBV6-5 and J is TRBJ2-3; a weak D match, TRBD2 (6 bases). CDR3 length equals 15 residues. CDR1 MNHEY and CDR2 SVGAGI come from the germline V gene. Trimming pared 3 bases from V and 0 bases from J, leaving 10 bases between. The CDR3 here is CASSYGGASTDTQYF. Written as DNA, the CDR3 is TGTGCCAGCAGTTATGGAGGGGCTAGCACAGATACGCAGTATTTT.

This clone was seen a few times. The chain links TRBV19 to TRBJ2-7; TRBD2 agrees at 7 bases. Trimming removed 6 bases from V and 7 bases from J; junction bases left unmatched: 9. The germline V gene has CDR1 LNHDA and CDR2 SQIVND (reference sequence). This CDR3 is built from 13 residues. The CDR3, as DNA: TGTGCCAGTAGCAGACCCCTAGCGGAGGAGCAGTACTTC. Translated, it gives CASSRPLAEEQYF. Filled out from reference TRBV19 and TRBJ2-7, the complete variable domain reads DGGITQSPKYLFRKEGQNVTLSCEQNLNHDAMYWYRQDPGQGLRLIYYSQIVNDFQKGDIAEGYSVSREKKESFPLTVTSAQKNPTAFYLCASSRPLAEEQYFGPGTRLTVT.

The chain is built from TRBV7-6 and TRBJ1-1; TRBD1 agrees at 9 bases. J lost 1 base, V lost 1 base, and 4 bases had no gene match. CDR1 SGHVS and CDR2 FNYEAQ come from the germline V gene. The CDR3 runs to 16 residues. This CDR3 reads CASSLGHRGRNTEAFF. The CDR3 nucleotides are TGTGCCAGCAGCTTAGGCCACAGGGGGCGGAACACTGAAGCTTTCTTT. Filled out from reference TRBV7-6 and TRBJ1-1, the complete variable domain reads GAGVSQSPRYKVTKRGQDVALRCDPISGHVSLYWYRQALGQGPEFLTYFNYEAQQDKSGLPNDRFSAERPEGSISTLTIQRTEQRDSAMYRCASSLGHRGRNTEAFFGQGTRLTVV.

This clone was observed a single time. The rearrangement joins TRBV4-3 to TRBJ1-2; D not resolved. Trimming took off 3 bases at V and 2 bases at J, with 13 bases between the two ends. CDR3 length: 15 residues. Germline V lookup: CDR1 LGHNA, CDR2 YSLEER. The CDR3 DNA sequence: TGCGCCAGCAGCCAGGATAGGCGGGCGAACTATGGCTACACCTTC. It codes for CASSQDRRANYGYTF.

CDR3 nucleotides: TGTGCCAGCAGCTTAGCAGGGTCGGGCAATCAGCCCCAGCATTTT. Protein sequence: CASSLAGSGNQPQHF. The chain joins TRBV7-6 to TRBJ1-5; no definite D call. The germline V gene encodes CDR1 SGHVS and CDR2 FNYEAQ. The CDR3 is 15 residues long. The germline V and J ends were trimmed by 0 bases and 2 bases, with 8 bases remaining between them.

In this sample, this clone turned up a few times. The gene calls are TRBV12-3 or TRBV12-4 and TRBJ1-5; the D is unclear. CDR3 length: 12 amino acids. V lost 6 bases to trimming and J lost 6 bases, with 9 bases between them. This chain's CDR3 is CASRTGSQPQHF. CDR3 nucleotide sequence: TGTGCCAGCAGAACCGGAAGTCAGCCCCAGCATTTT.

This chain uses TRBV7-8 with TRBJ2-4; a weak D match, TRBD1 (5 bases). V was cut by 1 base and J by 6 bases, with 16 bases left in between. The CDR3 is made up of 16 amino acids. CDR1 SGHVS and CDR2 FQNEAQ come from the germline V gene. Here the CDR3 reads CASSLEGWAPINIQYF. CDR3 DNA: TGTGCCAGCAGCTTAGAGGGGTGGGCACCCATAAACATTCAGTACTTC. The entire variable domain, with the rest obtained from reference TRBV7-8 and TRBJ2-4, is as follows: GAGVSQSPRYKVAKRGQDVALRCDPISGHVSLFWYQQALGQGPEFLTYFQNEAQLDKSGLPSDRFFAERPEGSVSTLKIQRTQQEDSAVYLCASSLEGWAPINIQYFGAGTRLSVL.

Points on this clone: The junction departs from the called germline gene at one end, perhaps through a read error. The genes are TRBV6-2 or TRBV6-3 and TRBJ2-7, with TRBD2 matching 8 bases. This CDR3 is 13 amino acids long. The germline CDR1 and CDR2 sequences are MNHEY and SVGEGT. CDR3 in DNA: TGTGCCAGCAGTGACAGGACTAGCAGGAGAAAGAACTTC. Translated: CASSDRTSRRKNF.

DNA for the CDR3: TGTGCCACCAGTGGCCACGGGACAGACACCGGGGAGCTGTTTTTT. Its translation: CATSGHGTDTGELFF. The chain has TRBV24-1 and TRBJ2-2, with TRBD1 identical over 7 bases. The V and J ends lost 5 bases and 3 bases, in that order; junction bases with no gene match: 5. The CDR3 length is 15 residues. Germline V CDR1 and CDR2: KGHDR, SFDVKD.

The chain is built from TRBV5-4 and TRBJ2-6, with D unclear. The V and J ends lost 0 bases and 0 bases respectively, with 10 bases between them. The CDR3 has 17 amino acids. Germline CDR1 and CDR2: SGHNT and YYREEE (reference sequence). The CDR3: CASSLEHSYSGANVLTF. The CDR3 coding sequence is TGTGCCAGCAGCTTGGAGCACAGCTACTCTGGGGCCAACGTCCTGACTTTC.

This chain connects TRBV10-1 to TRBJ1-1; D ambiguous. This CDR3 has 14 amino acids. The germline V gene encodes CDR1 WNHNN and CDR2 SYGVQD (reference sequence). V gave up 3 bases and J gave up 1 base, with 9 bases separating them. The CDR3 bases are TGCGCCAGCAGTGAAGCCACCACGAACACTGAAGCTTTCTTT. This sequence encodes CASSEATTNTEAFF.

Points on this clone: One junction end does not reproduce the germline sequence, and a read error may be involved. The chain combines TRBV7-7 with TRBJ2-3; D is possibly TRBD2 (6 bases). Germline V gene sequence: CDR1 SSHAT, CDR2 FNYEAQ (reference sequence). This CDR3 comprises 15 residues. Here the CDR3 reads CASSPRGGPPDTQYF. CDR3 DNA sequence: TGTGCTAGCAGCCCCCGTGGAGGGCCCCCAGATACGCAGTATTTT.

As DNA, the CDR3 is TGTGCAGGCGGGTGGGGGCCGAACGAGCAGTACTTC. Amino acids: CAGGWGPNEQYF. The V call is TRBV7-9, the J call TRBJ2-7; perhaps TRBD1 as D (6 bases). CDR3 length: 12 amino acids. Germline V gene lookup returns CDR1 SEHNR and CDR2 FQNEAQ (reference sequence).

Here the CDR3 reads CASSLDAGASYGYTF. In DNA form, the CDR3 reads TGCGCCAGCAGCTTGGATGCCGGGGCAAGCTATGGCTACACCTTC. The chain combines TRBV5-1 with TRBJ1-2, with D maybe TRBD1 (5 bases). CDR1 SGHRS and CDR2 YFSETQ come from the germline V gene. The CDR3 runs 15 residues. Trimming stripped 0 bases from V and 4 bases from J, with 13 bases between.

The genes are TRBV10-3 and TRBJ1-3; D gene ambiguous. The CDR3 runs to 14 residues. V was trimmed by 2 bases and J by 0 bases, leaving 5 bases between them. Germline CDR1 is ENHRY and CDR2 is SYGVKD. The CDR3 loop reads CAISEGSSGNTIYF. CDR3 nucleotide sequence: TGTGCCATCAGTGAGGGTAGCTCTGGAAACACCATATATTTT.

The chain uses TRBV6-5 and TRBJ1-5, with D perhaps TRBD1 (6 bases). V lost 5 bases to trimming and J lost 3 bases, with 14 bases between them. Germline V gene data show CDR1 as MNHEY and CDR2 as SVGAGI. The CDR3 has 15 amino acids. For the CDR3, the DNA is TGTGCCAGCAGTCCACAGGGATTTGACAATCAGCCCCAGCATTTT. Translating it yields CASSPQGFDNQPQHF.

The genes are TRBV6-2 or TRBV6-3 and TRBJ1-1, with D tentatively TRBD1 (6 bases). V was shortened by 2 bases and J by 7 bases, with 14 bases between the two germline ends. CDR3 length: 14 amino acids. Germline V CDR1 and CDR2: MNHEY, SVGEGT. For the CDR3, the DNA is TGTGCCAGCAGTTACAACAGGGCTTCAAGTGAAGCTTTCTTT. This translates into CASSYNRASSEAFF.

In this sample, this clone turned up once. CDR3 region: CASSLGGRGSQPQHF. CDR3 sequence (DNA): TGTGCCAGCAGCTTGGGGGGGAGGGGATCTCAGCCCCAGCATTTT. The chain combines TRBV11-2 with TRBJ1-5; possibly TRBD1 for D (5 bases). Trimming took 3 bases from V and 6 from J, leaving 15 bases between them. The CDR3 covers 15 residues. Germline loops: CDR1 SGHAT, CDR2 FQNNGV.